Presented here are 10 T cell receptor beta chains from one specimen sequenced in a study of shared clonotypes between healthy human individuals. Repertoires were generated with immunoSEQ multiplex PCR, while TCRdb's copy carries only in-frame clones and drops some. Of over 850,000 clones detected, 70% to 80% appear once; the ten largest clones hold under 0.8%. The sequenced material came from memory CD4+ T cells from PBMCs. Subset in this sample: CD45RA-negative fraction. Source of these receptors: a man between 18 and 35 years old in good health. Some clones in this sample may be carry-over from other donors' samples.

The chain combines TRBV28 with TRBJ1-5; the D is unclear. CDR1 and CDR2 (germline): MDHEN, SYDVKM. The CDR3 loop spans 11 amino acids. Trimming stripped 7 bases from V and 6 bases from J, with 7 bases between. The CDR3 here is CASTSTQPQHF. Here the CDR3 DNA reads TGTGCCAGCACATCAACTCAGCCCCAGCATTTT.

V is TRBV5-6 and J is TRBJ2-5; D tentatively fits TRBD1 or TRBD2 (6 bases each). The CDR3 runs 15 residues. Trimming pared 1 base from V and 5 bases from J, leaving 15 bases between. In germline, CDR1 is SGHDT, CDR2 YYEEEE. CDR3 in DNA: TGTGCCAGCAGCTTGCCGGTCGGGGGCGCGGAGACCCAGTACTTC. It yields the protein CASSLPVGGAETQYF.

V is TRBV28 and J is TRBJ2-5; D may be TRBD1 or TRBD2 (6 bases each). With 3 bases removed from V and 5 bases from J, the gap between germline ends came to 16 bases. Germline V gives CDR1 MDHEN, CDR2 SYDVKM. The CDR3 contains 15 residues. The CDR3 DNA follows: TGTGCCAGCAGTTTGATGCAAGGGGGGAGGGAGACCCAGTACTTC. The encoded protein is CASSLMQGGRETQYF.

As regards this clone: Other nucleotide sequences from this sample produce the same CDR3. The chain links TRBV28 to TRBJ2-7; D not certain. V dropped 9 bases and J dropped 2 bases, with 8 bases sitting between them. The CDR3 is made up of 11 amino acids. Looked up from germline, CDR1 is MDHEN and CDR2 is SYDVKM. The CDR3 DNA reads as TGTGCCAGTGGCGTCGCCTACGAGCAGTACTTC. Translation: CASGVAYEQYF.

The chain employs TRBV4-2 and TRBJ1-1; TRBD1 matches 9 bases. CDR3 length: 18 residues. Germline assignment: CDR1 LGHNA and CDR2 YNFKEQ. V trimming: 3 bases; J trimming: 0 bases; junction bases outside the gene matches: 11. The CDR3, as DNA: TGTGCCAGCAGCCACGCACTAGGGACAGGGTTTTTGAACACTGAAGCTTTCTTT. Amino acids: CASSHALGTGFLNTEAFF.

The gene calls are TRBV11-2 and TRBJ2-7; the match to TRBD2 covers 9 bases. This CDR3 contains 17 residues. Losses at the gene ends were 1 base for V and 5 bases for J; bases not matched to a gene: 12. The germline V gene has CDR1 SGHAT and CDR2 FQNNGV. The CDR3 DNA reads TGTGCCAGCAGCTTAGTTATAAGGGCTAGCGGGACCAACGAGCAGTACTTC. This encodes CASSLVIRASGTNEQYF.

In this sample, this clone turned up a few times. V gene TRBV11-2 combines with J gene TRBJ1-1; no reliable D call. This CDR3 has 13 residues. V was pared by 4 bases and J by 2 bases, with 8 bases between. Germline assignment: CDR1 SGHAT and CDR2 FQNNGV. The CDR3 protein is CASSWWSNTEAFF. The CDR3 DNA reads as TGTGCCAGCAGCTGGTGGAGTAACACTGAAGCTTTCTTT.

This clone was found once. V is TRBV6-5 and J is TRBJ1-2; D ambiguous. This CDR3 has 13 residues. CDR1 is MNHEY and CDR2 is SVGAGI in the germline V gene. Deletions cut 6 bases from V and 9 bases from J, with 17 bases between. The DNA for the CDR3 is TGTGCCAGCAGCCGCAAGGGTCCGTGGAGCTACACCTTC. Residues: CASSRKGPWSYTF.

A note on this clone: The same CDR3 arises from other DNA sequences in this sample as well. The rearrangement uses TRBV29-1 and TRBJ2-1; TRBD1 or TRBD2 may be the D gene (5 bases each). The germline V gene has CDR1 SQVTM and CDR2 ANQGSEA. The CDR3 spans 13 residues. Trimming removed 6 bases at V and 0 bases at J, with 9 bases between. The CDR3 DNA reads as TGCAGCGTGAGGGGCCGCTCCTACAATGAGCAGTTCTTC. Protein sequence: CSVRGRSYNEQFF.

This clone was observed at least ten times. The CDR3 nucleotides are TGTGCCAGCAGCCCCTCTAGCGGGAGATGGGAGACCCAGTACTTC. It encodes CASSPSSGRWETQYF. This chain links TRBV7-3 with TRBJ2-5; the match to TRBD2 covers 10 bases. This CDR3 comprises 15 residues. V shed 5 bases, J shed 5 bases, and the junction held 8 bases outside the gene matches. Germline values: CDR1 SGHTA, CDR2 FQGTGA. Drawing the rest from reference TRBV7-3 and TRBJ2-5, the complete variable domain is GAGVSQTPSNKVTEKGKYVELRCDPISGHTALYWYRQSLGQGPEFLIYFQGTGAADDSGLPNDRFFAVRPEGSVSTLKIQRTERGDSAVYLCASSPSSGRWETQYFGPGTRLLVL.